These 11 T cell receptor beta chains originate from one sample sequenced in a study of T cells in women clearing cervical HPV infection. Profiling relied on immunoSEQ multiplex PCR, and the TCRdb table lists in-frame clones only, not all of them. The table counts around 20,000 clones; more than 5% lies in the top ten. Sequences were obtained from blood buffy coat. These receptors were taken from a woman between 18 and 75 years old with a cervical HPV16 infection that either progressed to CIN3+ or cleared (not recorded which).

Remarks on this clone: The read finishes 3 residues shy of the CDR3 end, and the germline J gene is used to complete it. The rearrangement uses TRBV3-1 (or the pseudogene TRBV3-2) and TRBJ2-7, with D possibly being TRBD2 (6 bases). The CDR3 loop spans 13 amino acids. Per the germline V gene, CDR1 is LGHDT and CDR2 is YNNKEL (reference sequence). Between the trimmed V and J ends, which lost 2 bases and 6 bases, there was a span of 11 bases. The CDR3 here is CASSQLTSSEQYF. The sequenced CDR3 bases are TGTGCCAGCAGCCAACTCACTAGCTCCGAG.

On this clone itself: The read finishes 3 residues shy of the CDR3 end, and the germline J gene is used to complete it. The genes are TRBV5-5 and TRBJ1-5, with D maybe TRBD1 (5 bases). V lost 3 bases and J lost 1, with 8 bases in between. Germline V lookup: CDR1 SGHKS, CDR2 YYEKEE (reference sequence). This CDR3 has 14 amino acids. CDR3 bases read: TGTGCCAGCAGCTCAGGGTGGAGCAATCAGCCC. Its protein product is CASSSGWSNQP. The full-length CDR3 reads as CASSSGWSNQPQHF.

Of note for this clone: The read gets to within 3 residues of the CDR3 end, and the germline J gene fills in the rest. The V and J genes are TRBV19 and TRBJ2-3; D might be TRBD2 (5 bases). CDR1 and CDR2 from the germline V gene are LNHDA and SQIVND (reference sequence). V lost 6 bases and J lost 4, with 17 bases in between. CDR3 length: 15 amino acids. CDR3 sequence reads: CASSPPYPGADTQYF. The sequenced CDR3 bases are TGTGCCAGTAGCCCGCCGTACCCCGGGGCAGATACG.

About this clone: The read is 3 residues too short to cover the CDR3 end, so that end is filled in from the germline J gene. The J gene is TRBJ1-5, the V gene TRBV6-2 or TRBV6-3; weak D call: TRBD1 (6 bases). The V end was cut by 1 base, the J end by 4 bases, with 17 bases between. Germline V lookup: CDR1 MNHEY, CDR2 SVGEGT. The CDR3 covers 17 residues. CDR3 bases read: TGTGCCAGCAGTTACTTATCGACAGGTTCTTTTAATCAGCCC. Translation: CASSYLSTGSFNQP. Given in full, the CDR3 is CASSYLSTGSFNQPQHF.

Remarks on this clone: The CDR3 extends 3 residues past the end of the read, so its final part is completed from the germline J gene. V is TRBV18 and J is TRBJ2-5, with D possibly matching TRBD2 (5 bases). The CDR3 is made up of 15 amino acids. The germline V gene has CDR1 KGHSH and CDR2 LQKENI. The V and J ends lost 3 bases and 4 bases respectively, with 15 bases between them. Incomplete CDR3 DNA: TGTGCCAGCTCACCCCCGGGGAGCGTCCGAGAGACC. It translates to CASSPPGSVRET. The whole CDR3 protein is CASSPPGSVRETQYF.

Worth noting for this clone: The read is 3 residues too short to cover the CDR3 end, so that end is filled in from the germline J gene. The chain joins TRBV7-8 to TRBJ1-2; TRBD1 agrees at 9 bases. This CDR3 region has 17 residues. CDR1 SGHVS and CDR2 FQNEAQ come from the germline V gene. J was trimmed by 4 bases and V by 4 bases; bases with no gene match: 13. This CDR3 is CASSSRDRAGMGYGYTF. The covered CDR3 bases are TGTGCCAGCAGCTCCCGGGACAGGGCCGGTATGGGCTATGGC.

A note on this clone: The read is 3 residues too short to cover the CDR3 end, so that end is filled in from the germline J gene. V and J are TRBV6-2 or TRBV6-3 and TRBJ2-5; 8 positions match TRBD1. This CDR3 is built from 16 residues. The germline CDR1 and CDR2 sequences are MNHEY and SVGEGT. Losses at the gene ends were 7 bases for V and 2 bases for J; bases not matched to a gene: 12. The sequenced part of the CDR3 DNA is TGTGCCAGCACCCCCGGACAGGGATTGGGACAAGAGACC. Translated: CASTPGQGLGQET. In full, the CDR3 reads CASTPGQGLGQETQYF.

A remark on this clone: The read comes to an end 3 residues before the CDR3 does, leaving the germline J gene to fill in the end. The rearrangement joins TRBV27 to TRBJ2-7; 7 nucleotides match TRBD2. The ends lost 2 bases at V and 5 bases at J; junction bases unmatched: 9. The CDR3 length is 15 residues. Germline CDR1 is MNHEY and CDR2 is SMNVEV (reference sequence). The DNA read from the CDR3 is TGTGCCAGCAGTTTACGTTCGACTAGCTTGCACGAG. The encoded protein is CASSLRSTSLHE. The complete CDR3 protein is CASSLRSTSLHEQYF.

Concerning this clone itself: The CDR3 end falls 3 residues outside the read, so it is completed with the germline J gene. The J gene is TRBJ2-1, the V gene TRBV28; 10 bases agree with TRBD2. V lost 7 bases to trimming and J lost 5 bases; unmatched junction nucleotides: 8. The CDR3 length is 15 residues. Germline CDR1 reads MDHEN; CDR2 reads SYDVKM. The part of the CDR3 DNA that was read is TGTGCCAGCACACCTACTAGCGGGGCACACAATGAG. Encoded protein: CASTPTSGAHNE. The CDR3 as a whole reads CASTPTSGAHNEQFF. The full variable domain, completed using reference TRBV28 and TRBJ2-1, is DVKVTQSSRYLVKRTGEKVFLECVQDMDHENMFWYRQDPGLGLRLIYFSYDVKMKEKGDIPEGYSVSREKKERFSLILESASTNQTSMYLCASTPTSGAHNEQFFGPGTRLTVL.

Points on this clone: The CDR3 is cut off 3 residues early in the read; its end comes from the germline J gene. This chain links TRBV19 with TRBJ2-6, with D possibly TRBD1 on 6 matching bases. Between the trimmed V and J ends, which lost 5 bases and 0 bases, there was a span of 14 bases. Germline V gives CDR1 LNHDA, CDR2 SQIVND (reference sequence). The CDR3 spans 17 residues. The CDR3: CASSPRTAPSGANVLTF. CDR3 bases read: TGTGCCAGTAGTCCGAGGACAGCACCCTCTGGGGCCAACGTC.

A word on this clone: The missing CDR3 end, 3 residues past where the read stops, is filled in from the germline J gene. This chain joins TRBV2 and TRBJ2-5; the match to TRBD2 covers 10 bases. The V and J ends lost 8 bases and 7 bases, in that order; junction bases with no gene match: 10. Germline CDR1 reads SNHLY; CDR2 reads FYNNEI. The CDR3 covers 14 residues. The chain's CDR3 is CASDTAGGLTTQYF. The covered CDR3 bases are TGTGCCAGCGACACAGCGGGAGGGCTAACGACC.